This TCR beta chain comes out of a study of OX40 agonist ivuxolimab in advanced cancers. As for the study in general: Patients were infused with ivuxolimab every 2 weeks at 0.01 to 10 mg/kg. Approximately 41% of patients had received prior checkpoint inhibitor therapy. Findings and caveats of the study: Dose levels from 0.1 to 3.0 mg/kg saw CD4+ and CD8+ blood T cells expand clonally by week 6.

To note about this clone: As yet, its antigen is unknown.

The CDR3 totals 16 residues. CDR1 and CDR2 (germline): LNHDA, SQIVND (reference sequence). V lost 5 bases to trimming and J lost 7 bases; unmatched junction nucleotides: 14. Measured with immunoSEQ multiplex PCR; TCRdb has only the in-frame clones, and not every one. The sample yields 55,000 to 75,000 clones, 84% seen once. People who had autoimmune disease history or systemic immunosuppression were excluded. Material: CD4+ or CD8+ T cells sorted from blood, obtained in a trial of the OX40 agonist ivuxolimab. J is TRBJ2-7 and V is TRBV19, with 10 bases fitting TRBD2. The source of this sequence is an adult with an advanced solid tumor such as melanoma, head and neck, liver or kidney cancer. CDR3 residues: CASSVLASGSSREQYF. The CDR3 DNA reads TGTGCCAGTAGTGTTCTGGCTAGCGGGAGTTCGCGGGAGCAGTACTTC.